This T cell receptor beta chain was documented in a study of T cells in localized non-small cell lung cancer. General study points: Appearances in adjacent lung were noted for a median about 50 of the top 100 tumor clones. Uninvolved adjacent lung showed the highest T cell clonality, exceeding tumor.

This clone appeared once. Its antigen is undetermined. The data were produced by immunoSEQ multiplex PCR, yet TCRdb's version contains in-frame clones alone and is incomplete. The repertoire has roughly 20,000 clones, about 88% of them found once; the top ten carry over 7.5%. Trimming cost V 4 bases and J 0 bases; bases outside gene matches: 5. The CDR3 has 15 residues. CDR1 and CDR2 from the germline V gene are SGHDT and YYEEEE. Sequencing used peripheral blood, obtained before any cancer treatment. The receptor's source is a man between 40 and 75 years old with stage I lung adenocarcinoma. V gene TRBV5-6 combines with J gene TRBJ1-1; 8 bases are a match to TRBD1. The CDR3 DNA is TGTGCCAGCAGCGCATGGGACAGGCTGAACACTGAAGCTTTCTTT. Protein product: CASSAWDRLNTEAFF.